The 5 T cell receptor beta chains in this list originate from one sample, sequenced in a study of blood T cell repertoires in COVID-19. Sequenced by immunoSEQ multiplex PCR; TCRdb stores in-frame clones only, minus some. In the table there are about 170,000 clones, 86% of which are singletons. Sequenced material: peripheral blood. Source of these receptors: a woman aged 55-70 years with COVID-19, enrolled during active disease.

CDR3 region: CASSQQGDEQYF. Written as DNA, the CDR3 is TGTGCCAGCAGCCAACAGGGCGACGAGCAGTACTTC. The gene calls are TRBV11-3 and TRBJ2-7; possibly TRBD1 for D (6 bases). Germline CDR1 reads SGHNT; CDR2 reads YENEEA. Trimming removed 5 bases from V and 5 bases from J, with 10 bases in between. This CDR3 spans 12 amino acids. The whole variable domain, remainder taken from reference TRBV11-3 and TRBJ2-7, is EAGVVQSPRYKIIEKKQPVAFWCNPISGHNTLYWYLQNLGQGPELLIRYENEEAVDDSQLPKDRFSAERLKGVDSTLKIQPAELGDSAVYLCASSQQGDEQYFGPGTRLTVT.

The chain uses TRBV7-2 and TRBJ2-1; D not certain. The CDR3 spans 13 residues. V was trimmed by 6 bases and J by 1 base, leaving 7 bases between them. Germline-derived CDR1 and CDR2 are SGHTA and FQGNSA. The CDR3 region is CASSSQSYNEQFF. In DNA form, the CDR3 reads TGTGCCAGCAGTTCCCAATCCTACAATGAGCAGTTCTTC.

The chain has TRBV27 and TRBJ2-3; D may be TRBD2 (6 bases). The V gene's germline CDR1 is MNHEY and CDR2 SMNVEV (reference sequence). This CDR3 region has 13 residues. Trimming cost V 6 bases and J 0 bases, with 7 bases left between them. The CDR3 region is CASSGSSTDTQYF. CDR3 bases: TGTGCCAGCAGCGGGAGTAGCACAGATACGCAGTATTTT.

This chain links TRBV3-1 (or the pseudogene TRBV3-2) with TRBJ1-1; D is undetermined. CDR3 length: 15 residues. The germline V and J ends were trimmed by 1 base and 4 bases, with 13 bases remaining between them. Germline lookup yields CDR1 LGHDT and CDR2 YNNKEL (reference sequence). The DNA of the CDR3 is TGTGCCAGCAGCCAAGGTGGAGGGTCGGTCACTGAAGCTTTCTTT. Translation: CASSQGGGSVTEAFF.

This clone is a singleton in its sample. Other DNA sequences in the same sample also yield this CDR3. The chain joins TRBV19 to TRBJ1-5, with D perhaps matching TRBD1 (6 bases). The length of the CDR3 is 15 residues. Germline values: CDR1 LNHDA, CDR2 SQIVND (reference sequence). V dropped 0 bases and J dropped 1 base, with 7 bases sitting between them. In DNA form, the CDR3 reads TGTGCCAGTAGTATAGACAGGGGAAGCAATCAGCCCCAGCATTTT. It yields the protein CASSIDRGSNQPQHF.